What follows are 17 T cell receptor beta chains derived from one specimen sequenced in a study of vaccination and CD4 T cells after COVID-19 (dated by TCRdb to 2021 to 2024). The meaning of the sample's time point label: late sampling 161 to 241 days after vaccination in a few convalescent patients. Library preparation was by PCR. This sample was sequenced with an Illumina iSeq 100. TCRdb redid the processing of the public reads, applying fastp at Q25 and MiXCR, and retained in-frame beta chains. Identical CDR3 proteins give one entry, which carries the most common genes and DNA. A total of 30,000 to 40,000 distinct CDR3 sequences appear in this sample, 36% of them only once. The top ten clonotypes cover approximately 6.3% of the sample. Sequencing used CD4+ T cells from blood, obtained about 7 months after SARS-CoV-2 vaccination. The receptors here all came from a human donor who had recovered from COVID-19.

This chain connects TRBV19 to TRBJ2-2, with D possibly matching TRBD2 (6 bases). Germline CDR1 and CDR2: LNHDA and SQIVND (reference sequence). With 7 bases removed from V and 1 base from J, the gap between germline ends came to 10 bases. This CDR3 is 14 amino acids long. CDR3 amino acids: CASMRGVNTGELFF. CDR3 nucleotide sequence: TGTGCCAGTATGCGGGGCGTGAACACCGGGGAGCTGTTTTTT.

This chain links TRBV28 with TRBJ1-2; D gene uncertain. The CDR3 covers 14 residues. V lost 4 bases and J 7 bases, leaving 16 bases between the germline ends. Per germline, CDR1 MDHEN and CDR2 SYDVKM. The CDR3: CASSSPGDLSGYTF. CDR3 bases: TGTGCCAGCAGTTCCCCCGGGGATCTCTCTGGCTACACCTTC.

This clonotype came up a few times. The chain couples TRBV20-1 to TRBJ1-6; unclear D gene. The germline gives CDR1 DFQATT, CDR2 SNEGSKA (reference sequence). Trimming cost V 5 bases and J 2 bases, with 22 bases left between them. The CDR3 loop spans 18 amino acids. This CDR3 reads CSAPFGGSIFAYNSPLHF. CDR3 nucleotide sequence: TGCAGTGCTCCGTTTGGAGGGTCCATTTTCGCCTATAATTCACCCCTCCACTTT.

The CDR3 DNA follows: TGCGCCAGCAGCCAAACCGGGACAGCAGATACGCAGTATTTT. The encoded protein is CASSQTGTADTQYF. V is TRBV4-1 and J is TRBJ2-3; TRBD1 aligns across 7 bases. Per germline, CDR1 MGHRA and CDR2 YSYEKL. This CDR3 is built from 14 residues. After removal of 2 bases from V and 4 bases from J, the junction contained 3 bases not matched to a gene.

This chain joins TRBV20-1 and TRBJ1-1, with D maybe TRBD1 (6 bases). The CDR3 covers 14 residues. CDR1 is DFQATT and CDR2 is SNEGSKA in the germline V gene (reference sequence). V dropped 0 bases and J dropped 2 bases, with 10 bases sitting between them. CDR3 amino acids: CSARDGQINTEAFF. CDR3 nucleotide sequence: TGCAGTGCTAGAGATGGACAGATCAACACTGAAGCTTTCTTT.

This clonotype was counted a few times. This chain uses TRBV10-3 with TRBJ2-1, with TRBD1 identical over 12 bases. After removal of 0 bases from V and 9 bases from J, the junction contained 3 bases not matched to a gene. This CDR3 spans 15 amino acids. CDR1 and CDR2 (germline): ENHRY, SYGVKD. The DNA of the CDR3 is TGTGCCATCAGTGAGTCAGGGACAGGGGGCGGTGAGCAGTTCTTC. It is translated as CAISESGTGGGEQFF.

The CDR3 spells CSAQGQVVDTEAFF. The CDR3 nucleotides are TGCAGTGCCCAGGGACAGGTGGTTGACACTGAAGCTTTCTTT. The chain uses TRBV20-1 and TRBJ1-1; TRBD1 matches at 8 bases. Per the germline V gene, CDR1 is DFQATT and CDR2 is SNEGSKA (reference sequence). Trimming cost V 6 bases and J 3 bases; bases outside gene matches: 9. This CDR3 comprises 14 residues.

This clonotype showed up just a few times. The CDR3 region is CASSEWQAMNTEAFF. The CDR3 DNA is TGTGCCAGCAGTGAATGGCAGGCCATGAACACTGAAGCTTTCTTT. The chain is built from TRBV6-1 and TRBJ1-1; D call uncertain. V was clipped by 2 bases and J by 0 bases, with 10 bases between them. The germline V gene encodes CDR1 MNHNS and CDR2 SASEGT. This CDR3 contains 15 residues.

The chain uses TRBV24-1 and TRBJ2-5; 7 bases line up with TRBD1. The CDR3 contains 15 residues. Losses at the gene ends were 2 bases for V and 1 base for J; bases not matched to a gene: 3. Germline CDR1 KGHDR, CDR2 SFDVKD. The CDR3 DNA follows: TGTGCCACCAGTGATTACACAGGGGCCCAAGAGACCCAGTACTTC. Protein sequence: CATSDYTGAQETQYF.

The sample holds a few counts of this clonotype. The chain joins TRBV2 to TRBJ2-5; 10 nucleotides line up with TRBD2. This CDR3 is built from 12 residues. The germline V gene encodes CDR1 SNHLY and CDR2 FYNNEI. With V trimmed by 9 bases and J by 3 bases, 1 base remained unmatched. CDR3 in amino acids: CASLAGEETQYF. The CDR3 region has the DNA TGTGCCAGTCTAGCGGGAGAAGAGACCCAGTACTTC.

This clonotype was detected only a few times. This rearrangement joins TRBV7-2 to TRBJ2-5; 14 bases agree with TRBD2. Per germline, CDR1 SGHTA and CDR2 FQGNSA. V shed 5 bases, J shed 3 bases, and the junction held 11 bases outside the gene matches. CDR3 length: 18 residues. The CDR3 DNA sequence: TGTGCCAGCAGCCCCCGACTAGCGGGAGGGCCGGGTAAAGAGACCCAGTACTTC. Translated, it gives CASSPRLAGGPGKETQYF.

This clonotype has more than one count but fewer than ten. The CDR3 bases are TGTGCCAGCAGTTTGGGTCTGTTGGCGGGAGGCCCCCTGACCCAAGAGACCCAGTACTTC. It specifies CASSLGLLAGGPLTQETQYF. The rearrangement links TRBV27 to TRBJ2-5; 8 positions match TRBD2. Germline CDR1 is MNHEY and CDR2 is SMNVEV (reference sequence). The V and J ends lost 3 bases and 1 base, in that order; junction bases with no gene match: 19. The CDR3 length is 20 residues.

This rearrangement joins TRBV19 to TRBJ1-5; D unclear. The CDR3 is 13 amino acids. Trimming removed 4 bases from V and 7 bases from J, with 11 bases in between. In germline, CDR1 is LNHDA, CDR2 SQIVND (reference sequence). CDR3 amino acids: CASSTPGGQPQHF. For the CDR3, the DNA is TGTGCCAGTAGTACCCCGGGCGGACAGCCCCAGCATTTT. The full variable domain, with the rest looked up from reference TRBV19 and TRBJ1-5, is DGGITQSPKYLFRKEGQNVTLSCEQNLNHDAMYWYRQDPGQGLRLIYYSQIVNDFQKGDIAEGYSVSREKKESFPLTVTSAQKNPTAFYLCASSTPGGQPQHFGDGTRLSIL.

V and J are TRBV5-4 and TRBJ2-7, with 7 bases identical to TRBD1. V trimming: 5 bases; J trimming: 2 bases; junction bases outside the gene matches: 10. CDR3 size: 15 residues. Germline V lookup: CDR1 SGHNT, CDR2 YYREEE (reference sequence). In DNA, the CDR3 is TGTGCCAGCAGTTCTTCCAAGGGGGCAACCTACGAGCAGTACTTC. This sequence encodes CASSSSKGATYEQYF.

The chain has TRBV11-2 and TRBJ2-5; D is unresolved. From germline, CDR1 is SGHAT and CDR2 FQNNGV. The CDR3 is made up of 12 amino acids. Trimming took 7 bases from V and 0 from J, leaving 6 bases between them. In DNA, the CDR3 is TGTGCCAGCAAAGGTTACCAAGAGACCCAGTACTTC. It encodes CASKGYQETQYF.

CDR3 coding DNA: TGTGCCAGCAGCCAGGGGACTAGCGGACAAGAGACCCAGTACTTC. As protein: CASSQGTSGQETQYF. The genes are TRBV4-2 and TRBJ2-5, with TRBD2 matching 11 bases. Germline V gives CDR1 LGHNA, CDR2 YNFKEQ. The CDR3 loop spans 15 amino acids. Unmatched junction bases numbered 2, after V lost 3 bases and J lost 2 bases.

This clonotype was seen more than once but under ten times. One end of the junction does not line up with germline, which may come from a read error. The V and J genes are TRBV15 and TRBJ2-5, with TRBD1 identical over 8 bases. The CDR3 runs to 15 residues. Looked up from germline, CDR1 is LNHNV and CDR2 is YYDKDF (reference sequence). DNA for the CDR3: TGTGCCGCCAGGGCACCCGGGACAGGAAAAGAGACCCAGTACTTC. It yields the protein CAARAPGTGKETQYF.